This T cell receptor (beta chain) was captured by sequencing in a study of tumor-infiltrating lymphocytes in primary liver carcinoma. Germline lookup yields CDR1 LNHDA and CDR2 SQIVND (reference sequence). The V and J ends lost 6 bases and 12 bases, in that order; junction bases with no gene match: 13. This CDR3 contains 15 residues. Study-level findings and limits: Only about 7-24% of top clones were detected in each of the five tumor regions. Paired tumor-adjacent and tumor-blood samples overlapped less than tumor region pairs did.

As to this clonotype: The antigen remains undetermined. A much larger clonotype is one base distant, so this may be a read error. The conserved final phenylalanine or tryptophan is absent from the CDR3, which likely points to a read error.

The source material, 20-30 mg of unsorted bulk tissue, was used to co-extract RNA and DNA. Making TCR beta cDNA involved 400 to 600 ng total RNA and a constant-region primer. Slightly modified ARM-PCR with three nested multiplex PCR rounds yielded TCR beta libraries. Primers for the first two PCR rounds were TRBV1-TRBV30 forward primers and a C-beta reverse primer (about 11 cycles per round). TCRdb called the multiplex PCR reads again in MiXCR, with one record for every CDR3 protein. Of 45,000 to 65,000 distinct CDR3 sequences in the sample, 60% to 80% were seen once. The V call is TRBV19, the J call TRBJ2-1; 11 bases match TRBD1. Sequencing was carried out using liver tumor tissue from sampling region 5. Regarding subset: tumor region T5, tumor centre. This clonotype was sampled from a middle-aged man with primary liver carcinoma and hepatitis B virus infection. As DNA, the CDR3 is TGTGCCAGTAGAACGGGGACAGGGGGACCCGCGGGGCAGTTCGTC. Translating gives CASRTGTGGPAGQFV.